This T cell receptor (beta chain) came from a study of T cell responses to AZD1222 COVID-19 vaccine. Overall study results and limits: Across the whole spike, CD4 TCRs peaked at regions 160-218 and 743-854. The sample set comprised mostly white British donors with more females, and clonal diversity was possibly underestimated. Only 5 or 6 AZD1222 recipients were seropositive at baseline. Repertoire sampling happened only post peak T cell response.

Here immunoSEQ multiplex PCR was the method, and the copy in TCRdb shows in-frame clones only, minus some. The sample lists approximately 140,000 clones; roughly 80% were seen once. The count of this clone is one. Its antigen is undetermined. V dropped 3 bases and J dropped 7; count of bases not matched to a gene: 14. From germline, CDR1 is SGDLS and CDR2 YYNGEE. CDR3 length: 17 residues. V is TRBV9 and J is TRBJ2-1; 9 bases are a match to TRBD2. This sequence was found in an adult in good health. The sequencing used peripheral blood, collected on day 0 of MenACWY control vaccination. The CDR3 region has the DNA TGTGCCAGCAGCGCGCTACAAGTAGCGGGGGTTCTAAATGAGCAGTTCTTC. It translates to CASSALQVAGVLNEQFF.